The following is a T cell receptor (beta chain) sequence with its context. Its antigen is still unknown. Using immunoSEQ multiplex PCR, the repertoire was profiled, and TCRdb retains in-frame clones only, with some absent. The repertoire holds approximately 2.5 million clones, with roughly 93% as singletons. The sample originates from a study of shared clonotypes between healthy human individuals. Study details: A few men and two women, aged 18 to 49, were donors. Study observations and caveats: Compared with memory subsets, naive subsets generally had larger estimated richness.

CDR1 and CDR2 (germline): SQVTM, ANQGSEA. The CDR3 covers 14 residues. V was cut by 8 bases and J by 5 bases, with 21 bases left in between. The chain links TRBV29-1 to TRBJ2-5; D may correspond to TRBD1 or TRBD2 (6 bases each). This receptor was obtained from a man between 18 and 29 years old in good health. Some clones in this sample may be carry-over from other donors' samples. Sequenced: naive CD4+ T cells from PBMCs. The subset was: CD45RA+ positively selected. The CDR3 reads CSSRLRGVGETQYF. The CDR3 coding sequence is TGCAGCTCCCGCCTGAGGGGGGTCGGGGAGACCCAGTACTTC.